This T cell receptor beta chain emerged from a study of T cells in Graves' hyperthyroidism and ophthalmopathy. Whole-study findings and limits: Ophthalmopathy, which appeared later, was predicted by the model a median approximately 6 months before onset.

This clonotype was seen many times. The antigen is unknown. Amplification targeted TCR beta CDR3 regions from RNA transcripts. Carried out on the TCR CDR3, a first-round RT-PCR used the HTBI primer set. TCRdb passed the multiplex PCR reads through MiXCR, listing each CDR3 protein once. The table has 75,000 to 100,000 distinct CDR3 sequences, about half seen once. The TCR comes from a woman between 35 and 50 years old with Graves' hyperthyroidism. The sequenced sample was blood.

The CDR3, as DNA: TGTGCCAGCAGCGACAGGGGGTATGGCTACACCTTC. Its protein product is CASSDRGYGYTF. This chain joins TRBV6-6 and TRBJ1-2; 9 nucleotides line up with TRBD1. The CDR3 contains 12 residues. Trimming removed 6 bases from V and 5 bases from J; junction bases left unmatched: 1. The germline V gene has CDR1 MNHNY and CDR2 SVGAGI (reference sequence).